Below, 7 T cell receptor beta chains from the same sample are listed, as sequenced in a study of T cell responses to AZD1222 COVID-19 vaccine. Clones were read by immunoSEQ multiplex PCR, and TCRdb kept only the in-frame ones, dropping some. The data contain approximately 170,000 clones, 85% to 95% of them seen just once; the ten biggest clones take up about 3.9%. The source material was peripheral blood, sampled on day 0 of AZD1222 vaccination. The receptors were gathered from an adult in good health.

The chain links TRBV12-3 or TRBV12-4 to TRBJ1-2; D gene unclear. The V end lost 6 bases, the J end lost 8 bases, and 10 bases lay between the germline ends. The CDR3 is made up of 11 amino acids. CDR3 sequence reads: CASSSVGGYTF. Written as DNA, the CDR3 is TGTGCCAGCAGCAGTGTTGGCGGCTACACCTTC.

V and J are TRBV6-1 and TRBJ1-2; TRBD1 agrees at 8 bases. This CDR3 is 15 amino acids long. Germline CDR1 is MNHNS and CDR2 is SASEGT. After removal of 1 base from V and 3 bases from J, the junction contained 4 bases not matched to a gene. CDR3 region: CASSEGQGTHYGYTF. The CDR3 bases are TGTGCCAGCAGTGAAGGACAGGGGACCCACTATGGCTACACCTTC.

J is TRBJ1-1 and V is TRBV6-6; D remains unclear. The CDR3 has 14 residues. With 8 bases removed from V and 9 bases from J, the gap between germline ends came to 22 bases. CDR1 and CDR2 from the germline V gene are MNHNY and SVGAGI (reference sequence). CDR3 DNA: TGTGCCAGCCGTGATTTTGACGGGAGGGCGAAAGCTTTCTTT. It is translated as CASRDFDGRAKAFF.

This rearrangement joins TRBV6-4 to TRBJ1-1; the match to TRBD1 covers 7 bases. This CDR3 contains 14 residues. CDR1 and CDR2 from the germline V gene are MRHNA and SNTAGT. V was pared by 7 bases and J by 3 bases, with 8 bases of the junction left unmatched. CDR3 nucleotide sequence: TGTGCCAGCACGAAAGGGGGCCTTGACACTGAAGCTTTCTTT. Translated, it gives CASTKGGLDTEAFF.

V usage is TRBV13 and J usage is TRBJ1-4; TRBD1 might be the D (5 bases). V was cut by 5 bases and J by 8 bases, with 15 bases left in between. The CDR3 loop spans 14 amino acids. CDR1 and CDR2 from the germline V gene are PRHDT and FYEKMQ (reference sequence). The CDR3 protein is CASSAFRAREKLFF. The DNA for the CDR3 is TGTGCCAGCAGCGCCTTCAGGGCGAGAGAAAAACTGTTTTTT.

This chain connects TRBV7-8 to TRBJ2-7; D is tentatively TRBD1 or TRBD2 (5 bases each). Germline-derived CDR1 and CDR2 are SGHVS and FQNEAQ. V was clipped by 5 bases and J by 1 base, with 15 bases between them. This CDR3 spans 15 amino acids. The DNA for the CDR3 is TGTGCCAGCAGCGCGCCCTGGGACCGGTCCTACGAGCAGTACTTC. As protein: CASSAPWDRSYEQYF.

The V call is TRBV2, the J call TRBJ1-2; D ambiguous. Germline V lookup: CDR1 SNHLY, CDR2 FYNNEI. There are 11 residues in the CDR3. Trimming took off 1 base at V and 3 bases at J, with 0 bases between the two ends. CDR3 sequence reads: CASSEDYGYTF. The CDR3 DNA reads TGTGCCAGCAGTGAAGACTATGGCTACACCTTC.